These 22 T cell receptor beta chains share one sample of origin, sequenced in a study of T-cell memory formation after mild COVID-19. TCRdb ran MiXCR on the 5' RACE reads and lists one entry per CDR3 protein. This table holds approximately 60,000 distinct CDR3 sequences, 9.3% found once. Specimen: PBMCs or a T cell subset sorted from them (not recorded which). Receptors originate from a man aged 18 to 35 who had mild COVID-19 (a few samples of this study predate the infection). Cell type and time point are not known.

The rearrangement links TRBV29-1 to TRBJ2-3; either TRBD1 or TRBD2 may fit D (5 bases each). CDR1 and CDR2 from the germline V gene are SQVTM and ANQGSEA. This CDR3 contains 14 residues. V was shortened by 6 bases and J by 2 bases, with 15 bases between the two germline ends. The DNA of the CDR3 is TGCAGCGTACGCATCCTGGGGGTCACAGATACGCAGTATTTT. It specifies CSVRILGVTDTQYF.

J is TRBJ2-7 and V is TRBV7-2; 9 bases match TRBD1. The CDR3 sequence is 15 residues long. Germline trimming cut 6 bases from V and 3 bases from J; bases unmatched to any gene: 9. Germline V CDR1 and CDR2: SGHTA, FQGNSA. CDR3 loop: CASSIGTGKSYEQYF. As DNA, the CDR3 is TGTGCCAGCAGTATCGGGACAGGGAAGAGCTACGAGCAGTACTTC.

This CDR3 is CASSYDAGAGADTQYF. The CDR3 DNA reads as TGTGCCAGCAGCTACGATGCAGGGGCCGGGGCAGATACGCAGTATTTT. The chain carries TRBV6-5 and TRBJ2-3; D may be TRBD1 (6 bases). The CDR3 runs 16 residues. CDR1 and CDR2 from the germline V gene are MNHEY and SVGAGI. V was trimmed by 6 bases and J by 4 bases, leaving 20 bases between them.

The chain has TRBV7-2 and TRBJ2-2; 10 nucleotides agree with TRBD1. The V and J ends lost 5 bases and 7 bases, in that order; junction bases with no gene match: 7. Germline V gene lookup returns CDR1 SGHTA and CDR2 FQGNSA. This CDR3 spans 15 amino acids. CDR3 sequence: CASSTRGQGHGELFF. The DNA for the CDR3 is TGTGCCAGCAGCACCAGGGGACAGGGGCACGGGGAGCTGTTTTTT. Complete variable domain (other parts from reference TRBV7-2 and TRBJ2-2): GAGVSQSPSNKVTEKGKDVELRCDPISGHTALYWYRQSLGQGLEFLIYFQGNSAPDKSGLPSDRFSAERTGGSVSTLTIQRTQQEDSAVYLCASSTRGQGHGELFFGEGSRLTVL.

At least ten counts were recorded for this clonotype. Here the CDR3 DNA reads TGCGCCAGCAGCCAAGAGCCTCCGGGACAGGGGAAAGAGACCCAGTACTTC. It specifies CASSQEPPGQGKETQYF. The V and J genes are TRBV4-3 and TRBJ2-5, with 10 bases lining up with TRBD1. This CDR3 is 17 amino acids long. Unmatched junction bases numbered 7, after V lost 0 bases and J lost 3 bases. CDR1 is LGHNA, CDR2 YSLEER, per germline.

This clonotype occurred a few times. V gene TRBV6-2 or TRBV6-3 combines with J gene TRBJ1-5; 9 nucleotides line up with TRBD1. Per germline, CDR1 MNHEY and CDR2 SVGEGT. This CDR3 has 14 amino acids. The J segment lost 7 bases and the V segment lost 6 bases, leaving 7 bases of the junction unmatched. CDR3 bases: TGTGCCAGCAGAAATACAGGGGGCGGACAGCCCCAGCATTTT. Its protein is CASRNTGGGQPQHF.

J is TRBJ2-2 and V is TRBV7-2; D is unresolved. The CDR3 runs 14 residues. V was clipped by 1 base and J by 5 bases, with 8 bases between them. Germline values: CDR1 SGHTA, CDR2 FQGNSA. Here the CDR3 DNA reads TGTGCCAGCAGCTTAGGCCCCCAAACCGGGGAGCTGTTTTTT. Its translation: CASSLGPQTGELFF.

This clonotype has more than one count but fewer than ten. This CDR3 is CATKTGEELAGELFF. In DNA form, the CDR3 reads TGTGCCACTAAGACAGGGGAAGAATTGGCCGGGGAGCTGTTTTTT. This chain joins TRBV10-3 and TRBJ2-2; TRBD1 agrees at 8 bases. Germline CDR1 is ENHRY and CDR2 is SYGVKD. The junction had 13 bases not matched to a gene; V was cut back by 10 bases and J by 6 bases. The CDR3 extends over 15 amino acids.

This clonotype has just a few counts. The chain couples TRBV15 to TRBJ1-3, with TRBD1 identical over 8 bases. The CDR3 is 14 amino acids. Germline V CDR1 and CDR2: LNHNV, YYDKDF (reference sequence). Trimming cost V 9 bases and J 3 bases; bases outside gene matches: 7. CDR3 sequence (DNA): TGTGCCACTAAGGACAGGGAATTTGGAAACACCATATATTTT. Translation gives CATKDREFGNTIYF.

This clonotype was seen more than once but under ten times. The chain combines TRBV7-9 with TRBJ1-4, with TRBD1 matching 7 bases. The CDR3 sequence is 15 residues long. The trim removed 1 base at V and 7 bases at J, leaving 6 bases unmatched. Per the germline V gene, CDR1 is SEHNR and CDR2 is FQNEAQ (reference sequence). Here the CDR3 reads CASSLEGQPTEKLFF. CDR3 sequence (DNA): TGTGCCAGCAGCTTAGAGGGACAGCCTACTGAAAAACTGTTTTTT.

This clonotype has more than one count but fewer than ten. The rearrangement uses TRBV18 and TRBJ2-5; D unclear. Germline-derived CDR1 and CDR2 are KGHSH and LQKENI. CDR3 length equals 11 residues. The V end was cut by 4 bases, the J end by 5 bases, with 5 bases between. This chain's CDR3 is CASSRTETQYF. CDR3 sequence (DNA): TGTGCCAGCTCACGCACGGAGACCCAGTACTTC.

This chain uses TRBV7-9 with TRBJ2-5, with 9 bases aligning to TRBD2. V gave up 4 bases and J gave up 2 bases; unmatched junction bases: 5. Germline V lookup: CDR1 SEHNR, CDR2 FQNEAQ (reference sequence). The CDR3 is 15 residues long. The CDR3 DNA reads TGTGCCAGCAGCTCGCTAGCGGGGATACAAGAGACCCAGTACTTC. Its translation: CASSSLAGIQETQYF.

This rearrangement joins TRBV25-1 to TRBJ2-5; D remains ambiguous. Germline values: CDR1 MGHDK, CDR2 SYGVNS. Trimming stripped 0 bases from V and 4 bases from J, with 6 bases between. The CDR3 has 13 residues. The CDR3 here is CASSEYSGETQYF. DNA of the CDR3: TGTGCCAGCAGTGAATACAGTGGAGAGACCCAGTACTTC. The entire variable domain, with the rest obtained from reference TRBV25-1 and TRBJ2-5, is as follows: EADIYQTPRYLVIGTGKKITLECSQTMGHDKMYWYQQDPGMELHLIHYSYGVNSTEKGDLSSESTVSRIRTEHFPLTLESARPSHTSQYLCASSEYSGETQYFGPGTRLLVL.

In this sample, this clonotype turned up many times. The V call is TRBV5-1, the J call TRBJ2-3; D is perhaps TRBD2 (6 bases). Germline V gene data show CDR1 as SGHRS and CDR2 as YFSETQ. This CDR3 is built from 16 residues. The ends were cut back, 0 bases at V and 1 base at J, with 12 bases in the middle. The CDR3, as DNA: TGCGCCAGCAGCTTGGCCCTGGGCGGGGGCACAGATACGCAGTATTTT. Amino acids: CASSLALGGGTDTQYF.

This clonotype was observed a few times. The rearrangement joins TRBV9 to TRBJ2-1; TRBD2 matches 10 bases. This CDR3 has 14 amino acids. The germline V gene encodes CDR1 SGDLS and CDR2 YYNGEE. The trim removed 4 bases at V and 7 bases at J, leaving 5 bases unmatched. CDR3 bases: TGTGCCAGCAGCTCCCTTAGCGGGGGGAATGAGCAGTTCTTC. It yields the protein CASSSLSGGNEQFF. The full variable domain, in which reference TRBV9 and TRBJ2-1 provide the parts outside the CDR3, is DSGVTQTPKHLITATGQRVTLRCSPRSGDLSVYWYQQSLDQGLQFLIQYYNGEERAKGNILERFSAQQFPDLHSELNLSSLELGDSALYFCASSSLSGGNEQFFGPGTRLTVL.

This clonotype was recorded a few times. This chain uses TRBV3-1 with TRBJ2-4; D may be TRBD1 or TRBD2 (5 bases each). CDR3 length: 15 residues. CDR1 is LGHDT, CDR2 YNNKEL, per germline (reference sequence). With 1 base removed from V and 6 bases from J, the gap between germline ends came to 13 bases. The CDR3 here is CASSQAGVQGNIQYF. CDR3 coding DNA: TGTGCCAGCAGCCAAGCCGGGGTCCAGGGAAACATTCAGTACTTC.

This clonotype was detected ten times or more. This chain joins TRBV7-9 and TRBJ2-1; 11 nucleotides agree with TRBD2. V gave up 6 bases and J gave up 1 base; unmatched junction bases: 14. CDR1 and CDR2 from the germline V gene are SEHNR and FQNEAQ (reference sequence). The CDR3 runs to 19 residues. The CDR3 sequence: CASRVAPRLAGLSYNEQFF. In nucleotides, the CDR3 is TGTGCCAGCAGAGTGGCCCCGCGACTAGCGGGGTTATCCTACAATGAGCAGTTCTTC.

This clonotype has just a few counts. The V and J genes are TRBV7-2 and TRBJ1-2; D unresolved. Germline loops: CDR1 SGHTA, CDR2 FQGNSA. Trimming cost V 5 bases and J 4 bases, with 14 bases left between them. The CDR3 loop spans 14 amino acids. As DNA, the CDR3 is TGTGCCAGCAGCCCCAGGCAAACCCTCTATGGCTACACCTTC. Amino acid sequence: CASSPRQTLYGYTF.

This clonotype was recorded many times. This sequence joins TRBV9 and TRBJ2-1; a weak D match, TRBD2 (7 bases). The germline V and J ends were trimmed by 2 bases and 0 bases, with 24 bases remaining between them. Germline-derived CDR1 and CDR2 are SGDLS and YYNGEE. The CDR3 length is 20 residues. The CDR3 is CASSVRGGGHPKSSYNEQFF. For the CDR3, the DNA is TGTGCCAGCAGCGTCCGGGGCGGGGGACATCCAAAGAGCTCCTACAATGAGCAGTTCTTC.

The chain recombines TRBV6-2 or TRBV6-3 with TRBJ2-5; TRBD2 matches at 8 bases. With 4 bases clipped from V and 10 bases from J, the junction kept 5 bases outside the gene matches. In germline, CDR1 is MNHEY, CDR2 SVGEGT. The CDR3 is 12 amino acids. CDR3 amino acids: CASSSTSGNQYF. The CDR3 DNA follows: TGTGCCAGCAGTTCTACTAGCGGAAACCAGTACTTC.

The chain is built from TRBV28 and TRBJ2-4; perhaps TRBD1 as D (6 bases). The length of the CDR3 is 15 residues. Germline V gene lookup returns CDR1 MDHEN and CDR2 SYDVKM. V lost 6 bases and J lost 0, with 12 bases in between. The CDR3 coding sequence is TGTGCCAGCAGGTACAGGGACCTAGCCAAAAACATTCAGTACTTC. This translates into CASRYRDLAKNIQYF.

The table lists this clonotype with a few counts. The V gene is TRBV12-3 or TRBV12-4, the J gene TRBJ2-1, with 12 bases aligning to TRBD2. V trimming: 5 bases; J trimming: 6 bases; junction bases outside the gene matches: 2. This CDR3 comprises 14 residues. The CDR3, as DNA: TGTGCCAGCAGTCGACTAGCGGGGGTCAATGAGCAGTTCTTC. Protein sequence: CASSRLAGVNEQFF.